The rows below give T cell receptor beta chains drawn from one sample of a study of blood T cells in healthy people across ages. Each CDR3 protein gets one entry after TCRdb re-called the 5' RACE reads with MiXCR. Among 700,000 to 850,000 distinct CDR3 sequences listed, about 37% were seen once. Sequencing was done on a sample of blood. The receptors originated from a young man in good health. The CDR3 runs from the conserved cysteine through the conserved F or W. D genes are given only for firm matches. For some rows the clone size is stated as once, few or many, or as a class when expanded; others skip it.

clone size: many
D gene: TRBD2
J gene: TRBJ2-1
V gene: TRBV20-1
CDR3 DNA: TGCAGTGCTCCGACTAGCGGGGGGAGTGAGCAGTTCTTC
CDR3 protein: CSAPTSGGSEQFF

clone size: few
D gene: -
J gene: TRBJ1-1
V gene: TRBV7-3
CDR3 DNA: TGTGCCAGCAGCCACGAGAGTGGCCGTGAAGCTTTCTTT
CDR3 protein: CASSHESGREAFF

clone size: few
D gene: -
J gene: TRBJ2-3
V gene: TRBV27
CDR3 DNA: TGTGCCAGCAGTTCCCGGGGGGCCCCAGATACGCAGTATTTT
CDR3 protein: CASSSRGAPDTQYF

clone size: -
D gene: -
J gene: TRBJ2-4
V gene: TRBV12-3/TRBV12-4
CDR3 DNA: TGTGCCAGCAGTAACCCCAGGGTCACCAAAAACATTCAGTACTTC
CDR3 protein: CASSNPRVTKNIQYF

clone size: -
D gene: -
J gene: TRBJ2-6
V gene: TRBV20-1
CDR3 DNA: TGCAGTGCAGCCCGATCCTCTGGGGCCAACGTCCTGACTTTC
CDR3 protein: CSAARSSGANVLTF

clone size: -
D gene: TRBD1
J gene: TRBJ1-1
V gene: TRBV27
CDR3 DNA: TGTGCCGGCAGTTTGGGAGGGGGCGCAGCTGAAGCTTTCTTT
CDR3 protein: CAGSLGGGAAEAFF

clone size: many
D gene: TRBD2
J gene: TRBJ2-3
V gene: TRBV20-1
CDR3 DNA: TGCAGTGCTAGAGACGACAGACTAGCCACAGATACGCAGTATTTT
CDR3 protein: CSARDDRLATDTQYF

clone size: few
D gene: TRBD1
J gene: TRBJ2-7
V gene: TRBV6-2/TRBV6-3
CDR3 DNA: TGTGCCAGCAGTTACCCCACAGGGGGCCTCTCCTACGAGCAGTACTTC
CDR3 protein: CASSYPTGGLSYEQYF

clone size: few
D gene: -
J gene: TRBJ1-6
V gene: TRBV12-3/TRBV12-4
CDR3 DNA: TGTGCCAGCAGTCCAGACGGACAGCGCCCGGTTTCCCTCCACTTT
CDR3 protein: CASSPDGQRPVSLHF

clone size: many
D gene: -
J gene: TRBJ2-4
V gene: TRBV12-3/TRBV12-4
CDR3 DNA: TGTGCCAGCGGGAGTACGGCCAAAAACATTCAGTACTTC
CDR3 protein: CASGSTAKNIQYF

clone size: few
D gene: TRBD2
J gene: TRBJ2-5
V gene: TRBV24-1
CDR3 DNA: TGTGCCACCAGTGAGACTAGCGCGCAAGAGACCCAGTACTTC
CDR3 protein: CATSETSAQETQYF

clone size: -
D gene: TRBD1
J gene: TRBJ2-7
V gene: TRBV20-1
CDR3 DNA: TGCAGTGCTAGAGGCGACAGGGGTCATGAGCAGTACTTC
CDR3 protein: CSARGDRGHEQYF

clone size: -
D gene: -
J gene: TRBJ2-2
V gene: TRBV5-1
CDR3 DNA: TGCGCCAGCAGCTTGGTACGACAGGCGAACACCGGGGAGCTGTTTTTT
CDR3 protein: CASSLVRQANTGELFF

clone size: few
D gene: -
J gene: TRBJ1-1
V gene: TRBV5-6
CDR3 DNA: TGTGCCAGCAGCGGAATCGGGGGGCCCACTGAAGCTTTCTTT
CDR3 protein: CASSGIGGPTEAFF

clone size: -
D gene: TRBD2
J gene: TRBJ2-3
V gene: TRBV10-3
CDR3 DNA: TGTGCCATCAGCCCGACTAGCGGGGGTCCTACTAGCACAGATACGCAGTATTTT
CDR3 protein: CAISPTSGGPTSTDTQYF

clone size: many
D gene: -
J gene: TRBJ2-3
V gene: TRBV7-6
CDR3 DNA: TGTGCCAGCAGCTTAAGTCTGGAAGATACGCAGTATTTT
CDR3 protein: CASSLSLEDTQYF

clone size: -
D gene: -
J gene: TRBJ1-1
V gene: TRBV4-3
CDR3 DNA: TGCGCCAGCAGCCAAGATACAGAGGAGAACACTGAAGCTTTCTTT
CDR3 protein: CASSQDTEENTEAFF

clone size: few
D gene: -
J gene: TRBJ1-6
V gene: TRBV6-6
CDR3 DNA: TGTGCCAGCAGTTACTCGGGTAATTCACCCCTCCACTTT
CDR3 protein: CASSYSGNSPLHF

clone size: -
D gene: -
J gene: TRBJ2-1
V gene: TRBV5-6
CDR3 DNA: TGTGCCAGCGGTTCCCCCCGGTTCTTC
CDR3 protein: CASGSPRFF

clone size: -
D gene: -
J gene: TRBJ2-7
V gene: TRBV3-1
CDR3 DNA: TGTGCCAGCAGCCAAGATCTATGGCAATCCTCCTACGAGCAGTACTTC
CDR3 protein: CASSQDLWQSSYEQYF

clone size: -
D gene: TRBD1
J gene: TRBJ2-5
V gene: TRBV19
CDR3 DNA: TGTGCCAGCGGGACAGGCGGTAGTGAGCAGTACTTC
CDR3 protein: CASGTGGSEQYF

clone size: once
D gene: TRBD2
J gene: TRBJ2-5
V gene: TRBV9
CDR3 DNA: TGTGCCAGCAGCGCGTCGAAGCTAGCGGGGGGCTACCAAGAGACCCAGTACTTC
CDR3 protein: CASSASKLAGGYQETQYF

clone size: once
D gene: -
J gene: TRBJ2-7
V gene: TRBV5-6
CDR3 DNA: TGTGCCAGCAGCTTGTATTCCGGGTACTACGAGCAGTACTTC
CDR3 protein: CASSLYSGYYEQYF

clone size: -
D gene: -
J gene: TRBJ2-7
V gene: TRBV18
CDR3 DNA: TGTGCCAGCGCACCATTAGACTACGAGCAGTACTTC
CDR3 protein: CASAPLDYEQYF